The 21 T cell receptor beta chains given below trace back to one sample, sequenced in a study of CD8 T cells in ankylosing spondylitis. From the 5' RACE reads, TCRdb called clonotypes with MiXCR, one entry per CDR3 protein. Of around 130,000 distinct CDR3 sequences listed, roughly 8.8% are singletons. Sequencing was carried out using blood, either unsorted or a sorted T cell fraction (not recorded which). Source of these receptors: a male donor with ankylosing spondylitis or in good health (not recorded which).

This clonotype appeared many times. V and J are TRBV3-1 and TRBJ2-7; D is unresolved. There are 12 residues in the CDR3. Trimming stripped 4 bases from V and 0 bases from J, with 4 bases between. Germline CDR1 reads LGHDT; CDR2 reads YNNKEL (reference sequence). This CDR3 is CASSRTSYEQYF. The CDR3 DNA is TGTGCCAGCAGCCGAACCTCCTACGAGCAGTACTTC.

This chain joins TRBV27 and TRBJ1-2; 9 nucleotides align to TRBD1. With 5 bases clipped from V and 8 bases from J, the junction kept 6 bases outside the gene matches. The CDR3 length is 13 residues. The germline V gene has CDR1 MNHEY and CDR2 SMNVEV (reference sequence). The DNA for the CDR3 is TGTGCCAGCAGTCCACAGGGGGCGGGGGGCTACACCTTC. This gives the protein CASSPQGAGGYTF.

This clonotype was picked up a small number of times. The chain employs TRBV2 and TRBJ2-2, with unresolved D. Germline V gene lookup returns CDR1 SNHLY and CDR2 FYNNEI. V shed 5 bases and J shed 2 bases, with 3 bases lying between them. The length of the CDR3 is 12 residues. CDR3 nucleotide sequence: TGTGCCAGCAGTCCCAACACCGGGGAGCTGTTTTTT. This gives the protein CASSPNTGELFF.

In this sample, this clonotype turned up many times. The chain uses TRBV20-1 and TRBJ2-2, with a tentative D call TRBD1 (6 bases). The CDR3 is made up of 16 amino acids. Germline V lookup: CDR1 DFQATT, CDR2 SNEGSKA (reference sequence). V was clipped by 0 bases and J by 0 bases, with 11 bases between them. As DNA, the CDR3 is TGCAGTGCTAGAGAATCCGGGACAACGAACACCGGGGAGCTGTTTTTT. Protein sequence: CSARESGTTNTGELFF.

This clonotype came up many times. The chain couples TRBV20-1 to TRBJ2-1; 15 bases line up with TRBD2. The V and J ends lost 4 bases and 10 bases, in that order; junction bases with no gene match: 8. Germline V CDR1 and CDR2: DFQATT, SNEGSKA (reference sequence). The CDR3 consists of 15 residues. CDR3 DNA: TGCAGTGCTACCCCCGGGACTAGCGGGAGGCGAGAGCAGTTCTTC. This codes for CSATPGTSGRREQFF.

The chain carries TRBV5-1 and TRBJ1-5; no clear D. With 0 bases removed from V and 0 bases from J, the gap between germline ends came to 4 bases. There are 14 residues in the CDR3. CDR1 SGHRS and CDR2 YFSETQ come from the germline V gene. CDR3 sequence: CASSLDSSNQPQHF. CDR3 nucleotides: TGCGCCAGCAGCTTGGATTCTAGCAATCAGCCCCAGCATTTT.

At least ten counts were recorded for this clonotype. The rearrangement links TRBV24-1 to TRBJ2-1; 12 bases align to TRBD2. The CDR3 has 14 residues. Trimming removed 6 bases from V and 8 bases from J; junction bases left unmatched: 4. CDR1 is KGHDR, CDR2 SFDVKD, per germline. CDR3 DNA: TGTGCCACCAGTCCTAGCGGGAGGGGTGATGAGCAGTTCTTC. Protein product: CATSPSGRGDEQFF.

This clonotype was seen repeatedly, ten times or more. The chain links TRBV7-9 to TRBJ2-7; tentatively, D is TRBD1 or TRBD2 (5 bases each). From germline, CDR1 is SEHNR and CDR2 FQNEAQ (reference sequence). The V gene lost 7 bases and the J gene lost 6 bases, with 16 bases spanning the gap. This CDR3 comprises 13 residues. The CDR3 region has the DNA TGTGCCAGCACCCAAGGGGCTGCGGGCGAGCAGTACTTC. This translates into CASTQGAAGEQYF.

The chain carries TRBV7-6 and TRBJ2-7; 9 positions match TRBD1. The CDR3 has 15 amino acids. Germline values: CDR1 SGHVS, CDR2 FNYEAQ. The trim removed 0 bases at V and 5 bases at J, leaving 5 bases unmatched. The CDR3 loop is CASSLAGTGWNEQYF. CDR3 in DNA: TGTGCCAGCAGCTTAGCGGGGACAGGGTGGAACGAGCAGTACTTC.

In this sample, this clonotype turned up many times. The chain couples TRBV29-1 to TRBJ2-7, with 10 bases aligning to TRBD2. The CDR3 extends over 14 amino acids. J was trimmed by 7 bases and V by 2 bases; bases with no gene match: 8. The germline V gene has CDR1 SQVTM and CDR2 ANQGSEA. The CDR3 DNA reads TGCAGCGTTGAATTTGGGCTAGCGGGAGTAGAGCAGTACTTC. This codes for CSVEFGLAGVEQYF.

This clonotype was seen repeatedly, ten times or more. The V and J genes are TRBV12-3 or TRBV12-4 and TRBJ2-5; no clear D gene. CDR3 length: 14 amino acids. The germline V and J ends were trimmed by 1 base and 4 bases, with 10 bases remaining between them. The CDR3 DNA follows: TGTGCCAGCAGTTTAGAGGTGGTTCGAGAGACCCAGTACTTC. This gives the protein CASSLEVVRETQYF.

In its sample, this clonotype was seen many times. The genes are TRBV7-6 and TRBJ2-3, with a tentative D call TRBD2 (6 bases). V dropped 6 bases and J dropped 6 bases, with 16 bases sitting between them. This CDR3 comprises 14 residues. Germline V lookup: CDR1 SGHVS, CDR2 FNYEAQ. This chain's CDR3 is CASSSSDPRDTQYF. Written as DNA, the CDR3 is TGTGCCAGCAGTTCTAGCGACCCGCGGGATACGCAGTATTTT.

This sequence joins TRBV27 and TRBJ2-7; no clear D gene. CDR1 is MNHEY and CDR2 is SMNVEV in the germline V gene (reference sequence). This CDR3 is built from 12 residues. Trimming removed 3 bases at V and 2 bases at J, with 5 bases between. CDR3 sequence (DNA): TGTGCCAGCAGTTTTTCGGCCTACGAGCAGTACTTC. This codes for CASSFSAYEQYF.

This clonotype was found a few times. This chain links TRBV10-3 with TRBJ2-1; unclear D gene. This CDR3 contains 12 residues. The V gene's germline CDR1 is ENHRY and CDR2 SYGVKD. V dropped 6 bases and J dropped 8 bases, with 11 bases sitting between them. CDR3 residues: CAISAVRDEQFF. For the CDR3, the DNA is TGTGCCATCAGCGCAGTCAGAGATGAGCAGTTCTTC.

This clonotype was counted only a few times. This chain uses TRBV6-5 with TRBJ2-5; D is perhaps TRBD1 (6 bases). Germline V lookup: CDR1 MNHEY, CDR2 SVGAGI. The ends were cut back, 2 bases at V and 3 bases at J, with 16 bases in the middle. This CDR3 region has 16 residues. The CDR3 sequence is CASSYRPRGSKETQYF. DNA of the CDR3: TGTGCCAGCAGTTACCGACCGAGGGGGAGTAAAGAGACCCAGTACTTC.

This clonotype showed up many times. V usage is TRBV7-6 and J usage is TRBJ2-2; 7 bases match TRBD1. The CDR3 runs 15 residues. The V and J ends lost 6 bases and 6 bases, in that order; junction bases with no gene match: 10. The germline V gene encodes CDR1 SGHVS and CDR2 FNYEAQ. The CDR3 loop is CASRLTGLGAGELFF. In nucleotides, the CDR3 is TGTGCCAGCAGATTGACAGGGTTAGGGGCCGGGGAGCTGTTTTTT.

With respect to this clonotype: A read error may be the cause here, since a much bigger clone is one base away. The DNA for the CDR3 is TGCTGTGCAGAGGGACTAGCGGGAGCGAACACCGGGGAGCTGTTTTTT. Encoded protein: CCAEGLAGANTGELFF. The chain joins TRBV20-1 to TRBJ2-2; 14 positions agree with TRBD2. Germline V gene data show CDR1 as DFQATT and CDR2 as SNEGSKA (reference sequence). The CDR3 consists of 16 residues.

In this sample, this clonotype turned up many times. The chain has TRBV11-2 and TRBJ2-3, with a possible D match to TRBD2 (7 bases). CDR1 and CDR2 (germline): SGHAT, FQNNGV. Trimming shortened V by 5 bases and J by 0 bases, and 18 bases separated the two germline ends. This CDR3 contains 17 residues. CDR3 in amino acids: CASSLRGGSTSTDTQYF. CDR3 nucleotide sequence: TGTGCCAGCAGCCTAAGGGGGGGGTCGACTAGCACAGATACGCAGTATTTT. Based on the CDR3 plus reference TRBV11-2 and TRBJ2-3, the full variable domain is EAGVAQSPRYKIIEKRQSVAFWCNPISGHATLYWYQQILGQGPKLLIQFQNNGVVDDSQLPKDRFSAERLKGVDSTLKIQPAKLEDSAVYLCASSLRGGSTSTDTQYFGPGTRLTVL.

This clonotype showed up just a few times. This chain uses TRBV18 with TRBJ1-1, with D unclear. V lost 1 base and J lost 3, with 3 bases in between. The CDR3 is 12 amino acids. Germline V gene data show CDR1 as KGHSH and CDR2 as LQKENI. As DNA, the CDR3 is TGTGCCAGCTCACCACTGGACACTGAAGCTTTCTTT. This gives the protein CASSPLDTEAFF.

V and J are TRBV7-6 and TRBJ2-7; tentatively, D is TRBD2 (5 bases). The CDR3 runs to 15 residues. Per the germline V gene, CDR1 is SGHVS and CDR2 is FNYEAQ. Trimming removed 4 bases at V and 1 base at J, with 14 bases between. CDR3 DNA sequence: TGTGCCAGCAGCTCCGGGGTAGGGTTGTCCTACGAGCAGTACTTC. Translating gives CASSSGVGLSYEQYF.

The chain has TRBV6-5 and TRBJ2-5; 11 bases map to TRBD2. Germline loops: CDR1 MNHEY, CDR2 SVGAGI. V gave up 0 bases and J gave up 2 bases; unmatched junction bases: 2. The CDR3 consists of 16 residues. CDR3 nucleotide sequence: TGTGCCAGCAGTTACTCACTAGCGGGAGCTCAAGAGACCCAGTACTTC. This sequence encodes CASSYSLAGAQETQYF.